The present T cell receptor (beta chain) was sequenced within a study of CD8 T cells in ankylosing spondylitis. Points from the study as a whole: Blood of patients with ankylosing spondylitis appeared to be characterized by a TCR beta motif of 8 or 9 highly homologous variants.

V shed 8 bases, J shed 6 bases, and the junction held 13 bases outside the gene matches. CDR3 length equals 16 residues. From germline, CDR1 is SGHAT and CDR2 FQNNGV. This clonotype was observed many times. As yet, its antigen is unknown. Via MiXCR, TCRdb re-called the 5' RACE reads, giving one row per CDR3 protein. The table lists over 700,000 distinct CDR3 sequences, 19% of them singletons. The material sequenced was blood, either unsorted or a sorted T cell fraction (not recorded which). This TCR derives from a male donor with ankylosing spondylitis. V gene TRBV11-2 combines with J gene TRBJ2-2, with 9 positions matching TRBD2. This CDR3 is CASLNVGGRVAGELFF. In nucleotides, the CDR3 is TGTGCCAGCTTGAATGTGGGCGGGAGGGTCGCCGGGGAGCTGTTTTTT. The whole variable domain, remainder taken from reference TRBV11-2 and TRBJ2-2, is EAGVAQSPRYKIIEKRQSVAFWCNPISGHATLYWYQQILGQGPKLLIQFQNNGVVDDSQLPKDRFSAERLKGVDSTLKIQPAKLEDSAVYLCASLNVGGRVAGELFFGEGSRLTVL.